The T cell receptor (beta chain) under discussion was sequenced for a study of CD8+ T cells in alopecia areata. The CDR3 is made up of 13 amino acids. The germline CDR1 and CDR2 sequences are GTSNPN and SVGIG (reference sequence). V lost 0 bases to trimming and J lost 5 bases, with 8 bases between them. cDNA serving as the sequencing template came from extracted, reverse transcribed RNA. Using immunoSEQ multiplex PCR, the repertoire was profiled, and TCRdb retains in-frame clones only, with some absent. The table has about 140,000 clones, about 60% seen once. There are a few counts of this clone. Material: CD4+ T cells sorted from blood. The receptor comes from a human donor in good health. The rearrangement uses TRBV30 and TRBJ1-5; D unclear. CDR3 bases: TGTGCCTGGAGTGTAGCCTGGCATCAGCCCCAGCATTTT. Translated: CAWSVAWHQPQHF.